Sequencing of this T cell receptor (beta chain) was carried out in a study of blood T cell repertoires in COVID-19. The CDR3 has 16 residues. The germline gives CDR1 SEHNR, CDR2 FQNEAQ (reference sequence). Trimming pared 8 bases from V and 1 base from J, leaving 20 bases between. TCRdb's copy holds only in-frame clones and misses some; the assay was immunoSEQ multiplex PCR. This sample yields about 15,000 clones, of which around 75% are seen a single time; around 13% belongs to the top ten. This receptor was taken from a man between 60 and 75 years old with acute or convalescent COVID-19. Material: peripheral blood. V gene TRBV7-9 combines with J gene TRBJ1-2; a possible D gene is TRBD1 (6 bases). CDR3 nucleotides: TGTGCCAGCGCCCAAGGGGGGGGCGACTTTAACTATGGCTACACCTTC. It translates to CASAQGGGDFNYGYTF.